These 17 T cell receptor beta chains were all obtained from the same sample, sequenced in a study of blood T cell repertoires in COVID-19. Produced via immunoSEQ multiplex PCR; TCRdb's table is partial and in-frame only. Altogether 100,000 to 140,000 clones are present, more than 80% being singletons, with the ten largest covering 4.9%. The specimen was peripheral blood. The receptors derive from a man between 40 and 49 years old with active or convalescent COVID-19.

The CDR3 spells CASSSAGAGQQETQYF. DNA of the CDR3: TGTGCCAGCAGTTCAGCGGGAGCAGGGCAACAAGAGACCCAGTACTTC. The chain links TRBV28 to TRBJ2-5, with 8 positions matching TRBD2. This CDR3 has 16 amino acids. V trimming: 4 bases; J trimming: 2 bases; junction bases outside the gene matches: 9. Germline assignment: CDR1 MDHEN and CDR2 SYDVKM.

The V and J genes are TRBV6-2 or TRBV6-3 and TRBJ2-1, with a possible D match to TRBD2 (5 bases). The CDR3 is 12 residues long. From germline, CDR1 is MNHEY and CDR2 SVGEGT. V dropped 5 bases and J dropped 9 bases, with 11 bases sitting between them. The CDR3 DNA reads TGTGCCAGCAGTCCCGGACTTCCTGAGCAGTTCTTC. This encodes CASSPGLPEQFF.

The chain joins TRBV6-5 to TRBJ1-4, with a possible D match to TRBD1 (5 bases). Trimming removed 5 bases from V and 5 bases from J, with 9 bases in between. CDR3 size: 13 residues. Germline V gives CDR1 MNHEY, CDR2 SVGAGI. The CDR3 coding sequence is TGTGCCAGCAGTACGGACATAAATGAAAAACTGTTTTTT. It encodes CASSTDINEKLFF.

The chain recombines TRBV29-1 with TRBJ2-7, with a weak D call TRBD2 (5 bases). This CDR3 contains 13 residues. Germline V gives CDR1 SQVTM, CDR2 ANQGSEA. V dropped 7 bases and J dropped 6 bases, with 19 bases sitting between them. The chain's CDR3 is CSAAGGQIREQYF. The CDR3, as DNA: TGCAGCGCCGCGGGCGGCCAGATTCGCGAGCAGTACTTC.

This clone was counted a single time. The chain uses TRBV9 and TRBJ2-1, with D tentatively TRBD2 (6 bases). Germline V gene data show CDR1 as SGDLS and CDR2 as YYNGEE. The CDR3 totals 12 residues. The germline V and J ends were trimmed by 4 bases and 9 bases, with 11 bases remaining between them. The CDR3 region has the DNA TGTGCCAGCAGCCTTGGCGGGGCTGAGCAGTTCTTC. It encodes CASSLGGAEQFF.

In the case of this clone: One end of the junction does not line up with germline, which may come from a read error. This chain joins TRBV3-1 (or the pseudogene TRBV3-2) and TRBJ1-1; weak D call: TRBD1 (6 bases). The CDR3 spans 10 residues. Germline CDR1 is LGHDT and CDR2 is YNNKEL (reference sequence). CDR3 sequence reads: CASSQGALIF. The CDR3 DNA is TGTGCCAGCAGCCAGGGGGCCCTAATCTTT.

The V call is TRBV4-3, the J call TRBJ1-3; 9 bases line up with TRBD1. The CDR3 spans 15 residues. Per the germline V gene, CDR1 is LGHNA and CDR2 is YSLEER. Trimming removed 1 base from V and 7 bases from J; junction bases left unmatched: 5. Here the CDR3 reads CASSQAGTGSNTIYF. DNA for the CDR3: TGCGCCAGCAGCCAAGCTGGGACAGGGAGTAACACCATATATTTT.

The chain couples TRBV7-2 to TRBJ2-3, with no clear D. Trimming cost V 1 base and J 4 bases, with 6 bases left between them. The length of the CDR3 is 13 residues. Germline CDR1 SGHTA, CDR2 FQGNSA. The CDR3 region has the DNA TGTGCCAGCAGCTTAGGCGACTCAGATACGCAGTATTTT. This encodes CASSLGDSDTQYF.

This clone has only a few counts. The genes are TRBV19 and TRBJ2-7, with TRBD1 matching over 12 bases. Germline V gene lookup returns CDR1 LNHDA and CDR2 SQIVND (reference sequence). J was trimmed by 7 bases and V by 5 bases; bases with no gene match: 6. CDR3 length: 14 residues. The CDR3: CASSPGQGAGEQYF. CDR3 coding DNA: TGTGCCAGTAGTCCGGGACAGGGGGCGGGAGAGCAGTACTTC.

V and J are TRBV15 and TRBJ2-7; D perhaps matches TRBD2 (6 bases). Trimming left V 6 bases short and J 5 bases short, with 23 bases between. CDR3 size: 16 residues. The V gene's germline CDR1 is LNHNV and CDR2 YYDKDF (reference sequence). The CDR3 here is CATSRRGSQSRDEQYF. The DNA for the CDR3 is TGTGCCACCAGTAGACGGGGGTCACAAAGCCGGGACGAGCAGTACTTC.

This chain links TRBV13 with TRBJ1-3, with 9 bases fitting TRBD1. The length of the CDR3 is 17 residues. V gave up 5 bases and J gave up 0 bases; unmatched junction bases: 8. Germline assignment: CDR1 PRHDT and CDR2 FYEKMQ (reference sequence). The CDR3 DNA sequence: TGTGCCAGCAGCCCCCGGGACAGGGCTCTCTCTGGAAACACCATATATTTT. Protein sequence: CASSPRDRALSGNTIYF.

The rearrangement links TRBV6-5 to TRBJ1-4; D remains ambiguous. V was cut by 4 bases and J by 2 bases, with 14 bases left in between. This CDR3 contains 16 residues. CDR1 and CDR2 (germline): MNHEY, SVGAGI. The CDR3 sequence: CASSLRGGETNEKLFF. The DNA of the CDR3 is TGTGCCAGCAGTTTGCGGGGAGGAGAGACTAATGAAAAACTGTTTTTT.

The V gene is TRBV27, the J gene TRBJ2-3, with 7 bases lining up with TRBD2. This CDR3 contains 18 residues. Germline values: CDR1 MNHEY, CDR2 SMNVEV (reference sequence). V was clipped by 5 bases and J by 1 base; unmatched bases: 15. Here the CDR3 reads CASSPLPGASGGTDTQYF. In DNA form, the CDR3 reads TGTGCCAGCAGTCCCCTACCCGGGGCTAGCGGAGGCACAGATACGCAGTATTTT.

This chain's CDR3 is CASRTLAGAYEQYF. The CDR3 DNA reads TGTGCCAGCAGGACACTAGCGGGAGCTTACGAGCAGTACTTC. The V and J genes are TRBV7-2 and TRBJ2-7, with TRBD2 matching over 11 bases. From germline, CDR1 is SGHTA and CDR2 FQGNSA. The CDR3 sequence is 14 residues long. Trimming removed 6 bases from V and 4 bases from J; junction bases left unmatched: 5.

As to this clone: The same CDR3 is also encoded by other DNA sequences in this sample. V and J are TRBV6-2 or TRBV6-3 and TRBJ2-7; D remains unclear. Trimming removed 1 base from V and 4 bases from J, with 2 bases in between. Germline V CDR1 and CDR2: MNHEY, SVGEGT. The CDR3 consists of 11 residues. CDR3 in amino acids: CASSYLYEQYF. CDR3 nucleotides: TGTGCCAGCAGTTACTTATACGAGCAGTACTTC.

The chain combines TRBV18 with TRBJ1-2; D may be TRBD1 (6 bases). Trimming pared 1 base from V and 4 bases from J, leaving 13 bases between. CDR3 length: 15 residues. The germline V gene has CDR1 KGHSH and CDR2 LQKENI. The CDR3 DNA reads TGTGCCAGCTCACCACAGGGACAAGCAGTCTATGGCTACACCTTC. This translates into CASSPQGQAVYGYTF.

V and J are TRBV7-9 and TRBJ2-7; TRBD2 matches 12 bases. Germline V gene sequence: CDR1 SEHNR, CDR2 FQNEAQ (reference sequence). The CDR3 is 15 residues long. The ends lost 5 bases at V and 6 bases at J; junction bases unmatched: 8. The CDR3 reads CASSGGLAGPLEQYF. The CDR3 nucleotides read TGTGCCAGCAGCGGAGGACTAGCGGGGCCCCTCGAGCAGTACTTC. The whole variable domain, filled in from reference TRBV7-9 and TRBJ2-7, reads DTGVSQNPRHKITKRGQNVTFRCDPISEHNRLYWYRQTLGQGPEFLTYFQNEAQLEKSRLLSDRFSAERPKGSFSTLEIQRTEQGDSAMYLCASSGGLAGPLEQYFGPGTRLTVT.